Listed here are 2 T cell receptor beta chains from one sample, sequenced in a study of shared clonotypes between healthy human individuals. Naive CD8 cells comprised CD45RO-negative, CCR7-positively selected cells, excluding terminally differentiated effector memory CD45RA+ cells. Measured with immunoSEQ multiplex PCR; TCRdb has only the in-frame clones, and not every one. The sample has hundreds of thousands of clones, about 92% seen once. Sequenced material: naive CD8+ T cells sorted from blood. These receptors were obtained from a man aged 25 to 40 in good health.

The chain couples TRBV11-2 to TRBJ2-5; perhaps TRBD1 as D (5 bases). Trimming took off 7 bases at V and 3 bases at J, with 21 bases between the two ends. CDR3 length equals 16 residues. Germline lookup yields CDR1 SGHAT and CDR2 FQNNGV. CDR3: CASKRPDRGTKETQYF. For the CDR3, the DNA is TGTGCCAGCAAACGACCGGATAGGGGCACTAAAGAGACCCAGTACTTC. The full variable domain, in which reference TRBV11-2 and TRBJ2-5 provide the parts outside the CDR3, is EAGVAQSPRYKIIEKRQSVAFWCNPISGHATLYWYQQILGQGPKLLIQFQNNGVVDDSQLPKDRFSAERLKGVDSTLKIQPAKLEDSAVYLCASKRPDRGTKETQYFGPGTRLLVL.

This clone showed up just once. The chain carries TRBV30 and TRBJ1-1; no definite D call. CDR1 is GTSNPN and CDR2 is SVGIG in the germline V gene (reference sequence). This CDR3 spans 14 amino acids. Trimming cost V 2 bases and J 2 bases, with 12 bases left between them. The CDR3 reads CAWSLVSGNTEAFF. DNA of the CDR3: TGTGCCTGGAGTTTGGTTTCTGGAAACACTGAAGCTTTCTTT.